This T cell receptor (beta chain) was recorded in a study of cytotoxic CD8 clonotypes in ibrutinib-treated CLL. At the level of the study: Results showed some 24 partial and 2 complete responses; following median 68 months, approximately 15 remained remitted, about 12 advanced.

Cryopreserved PBMCs provided around 2 micrograms of genomic DNA for the TCR beta libraries. TCRdb's copy holds only in-frame clones and misses some; the assay was immunoSEQ multiplex PCR. The table records about 14,000 clones, roughly 50% of them present only once. To note about this clone: What it recognizes is unknown.

This CDR3 contains 14 residues. Germline CDR1 is MNHEY and CDR2 is SVGAGI. The V end was cut by 4 bases, the J end by 5 bases, with 12 bases between. Broader study findings: Public clonotypes were uncommon and contracted or stayed stable on treatment. Relative to age-matched healthy donors, clonality at baseline was higher, and it tracked circulating CD8+ T-cell counts.

This clonotype was obtained from a human donor with chronic lymphocytic leukemia. Sequences were derived from PBMCs, sampled at an approximately 23-month disease-progression time point, from a patient treated with ibrutinib. V and J are TRBV6-5 and TRBJ1-5; the D gene is possibly TRBD1 (6 bases). The CDR3 spells CASSSTGSHQPQHF. The CDR3 coding sequence is TGTGCCAGCAGTTCCACAGGGTCCCATCAGCCCCAGCATTTT.